These T cell receptor beta chains were read from a single sample in a study of cytomegalovirus exposure and HLA in healthy donors. Assay: immunoSEQ multiplex PCR; the TCRdb copy retains only in-frame clones and omits some. The data contain about 200,000 clones, about 81% of them singletons. Sequencing used PBMCs. The receptor set was obtained from a woman in her forties or fifties in good health and CMV-seropositive. The CDR3 runs from the conserved cysteine through the conserved F or W. The D gene is left open where the match is weak. Size is stated for part of the rows, as once, few or many counts, or as a class when the clone is expanded.

TRBV7-9,12,TRBJ2-3,-,-,TGTGCCAGCAGCCCCTCGGGAAATACGCAGTATTTT,CASSPSGNTQYF
TRBV28,14,TRBJ1-2,-,-,TGTGCCAGCAGTCCCCCCCGGAGGAACTATGGCTACACCTTC,CASSPPRRNYGYTF
TRBV5-1,15,TRBJ1-1,-,-,TGCGCCAGCAGCCCAGGGGACCCTTTGAACACTGAAGCTTTCTTT,CASSPGDPLNTEAFF
TRBV5-1,16,TRBJ1-6,TRBD1,-,TGCGCCAGCAGTCTGGAGACAGGGGGCTCTGGGTCACCCCTCCACTTT,CASSLETGGSGSPLHF
TRBV18,16,TRBJ2-2,-,-,TGTGCCAGCTCACCACGGCGGGGCACGAACACCGGGGAGCTGTTTTTT,CASSPRRGTNTGELFF
TRBV5-1,15,TRBJ2-1,TRBD2,-,TGCGCCAGCAGCTCCTTAGCGGGGGGGGACGGTGAGCAGTTCTTC,CASSSLAGGDGEQFF
TRBV28,17,TRBJ2-3,TRBD2,-,TGTGCCATCGGGGGGGCTAGCGGGGGTTCTAGCACAGATACGCAGTATTTT,CAIGGASGGSSTDTQYF
TRBV28,15,TRBJ1-2,-,-,TGTGCCAGCAGTACAAAGGACAGACCATCTTATGGCTACACCTTC,CASSTKDRPSYGYTF
TRBV27,15,TRBJ1-5,-,-,TGTGCCAGCAGCCCCCTCAGGGGTTCGGATCAGCCCCAGCATTTT,CASSPLRGSDQPQHF
TRBV28,16,TRBJ1-2,TRBD1,-,TGTGCCAGCAGTTCGGGGGGACAGGGAACTGTCTATGGCTACACCTTC,CASSSGGQGTVYGYTF
TRBV7-2,15,TRBJ2-3,-,-,TGTGCCAGCAGCCTTCCGGGACTTCGGGCAGATACGCAGTATTTT,CASSLPGLRADTQYF
TRBV13,11,TRBJ2-7,-,-,TGTGCCAGCAGCTCAAACTACGAGCAGTACTTC,CASSSNYEQYF
TRBV4-3,13,TRBJ1-5,-,once,TGCGCCAGCAGCCGAGGTGAGAATCAGCCCCAGCATTTT,CASSRGENQPQHF
TRBV27,14,TRBJ1-1,-,-,TGTGCCAGCAGTCCGAGGGACATGTACACTGAAGCTTTCTTT,CASSPRDMYTEAFF
TRBV6-1,14,TRBJ2-3,TRBD1,-,TGTGCCAGTCAGACCGGGACAGACACAGATACGCAGTATTTT,CASQTGTDTDTQYF
TRBV19,13,TRBJ1-5,-,-,TGTGCCAGTAGTCAGGGAAGTAATCAGCCCCAGCATTTT,CASSQGSNQPQHF
TRBV19,15,TRBJ1-6,TRBD1,-,TGTGCCAGTAGTATCGGACAGGGGGCTCATTCACCCCTCCACTTT,CASSIGQGAHSPLHF
TRBV28,17,TRBJ1-1,TRBD1,-,TGTGCCAGCAGTTCCCATCCCGGGACAGGGAGAGGCACTGAAGCTTTCTTT,CASSSHPGTGRGTEAFF
TRBV18,13,TRBJ1-2,-,-,TGTGCCAGCTCACCCGGTGGTAACTATGGCTACACCTTC,CASSPGGNYGYTF
TRBV29-1,14,TRBJ2-1,TRBD2,few,TGCAGCGTTGAAAAAAGACTAGCGGGGAATGAGCAGTTCTTC,CSVEKRLAGNEQFF
TRBV19,17,TRBJ1-1,TRBD1,-,TGTGCCAGTAGTATCGGCTGGGACAGGCCCGGTCACACTGAAGCTTTCTTT,CASSIGWDRPGHTEAFF
TRBV4-1,15,TRBJ2-7,-,-,TGCGCCAGCAGCCAAGCGTCAGGGGTACCCTACGAGCAGTACTTC,CASSQASGVPYEQYF
TRBV6-5,14,TRBJ1-5,TRBD1,-,TGTGCCAGCAATGAGAGACAGGGTCGGCAGCCCCAGCATTTT,CASNERQGRQPQHF
TRBV4-1,16,TRBJ2-7,-,-,TGCGCCAGCAGCCCCACTCCTAGGGGCAGATTCCACGAGCAGTACTTC,CASSPTPRGRFHEQYF
TRBV11-2,13,TRBJ2-1,-,-,TGTGCCAGCAGCGTCCGCCGGGGGAATGAGCAGTTCTTC,CASSVRRGNEQFF
TRBV27,13,TRBJ1-2,-,-,TGTGCCAGCAGCCATCCTCAGGGTTTCGGCTACACCTTC,CASSHPQGFGYTF
TRBV6-5,14,TRBJ2-5,TRBD2,-,TGTGCCACCAAACCGGGACTAGCGGGGCAGACCCAGTACTTC,CATKPGLAGQTQYF